This TCR beta chain appears in the sequencing data of a study of blood T cell repertoires in COVID-19. About the study: Samples representing acute and convalescent COVID-19 were sourced from the United States, Italy and Spain.

The CDR3 sequence is 12 residues long. V was shortened by 6 bases and J by 2 bases, with 8 bases between the two germline ends. CDR1 is SQVTM, CDR2 ANQGSEA, per germline. Clones were sequenced by immunoSEQ multiplex PCR, and TCRdb holds only the in-frame ones, with some missing. The sample carries 250,000 to 300,000 clones, roughly 90% recorded once. Allocation to cohorts depended on clinical history reported by the participants. Sample: PBMCs or T cells enriched from blood (not recorded which). The source of this sequence is a woman in her forties or fifties who had been exposed to COVID-19. The chain joins TRBV29-1 to TRBJ2-1; D might be TRBD1 (5 bases). CDR3: CSVRATYNEQFF. In DNA form, the CDR3 reads TGCAGCGTCAGGGCAACCTACAATGAGCAGTTCTTC.